Below, one T cell receptor beta chain is given with its context. Its antigen is not identified. Using triplicate sorts, roughly 300,000 cells were collected each time from every CD8+ T cell subset. The TRB libraries of cDNA were built by UMI-labeled 5' RACE. Each CDR3 protein gets one entry in TCRdb, which reprocessed the 5' RACE reads and gives no DNA. The clone table shows over 50,000 distinct CDR3 sequences, with the ten largest holding roughly 0.8%. This entry belongs to a study of CXCR3-negative and CXCR3-positive naive CD8 T cells. Study-level points and caveats: Memory cells diverged, while naive CXCR3-positive and CXCR3-negative cells had similar TRBV-TRBJ usage. TRB CDR3s of CXCR3-positive naive cells were more hydrophobic than those of CXCR3-negative naive cells. The study found CXCR3 expression partially decreased after cryopreservation and ran most assays on fresh PBMCs. Diversity in memory CD8+ cells fell much lower than the comparably high levels seen in both naive subsets.

The CDR3 has 15 amino acids. Per the germline V gene, CDR1 is SEHNR and CDR2 is FQNEAQ (reference sequence). This receptor was taken from a human donor in good health. Some clones in this sample may be carry-over from other donors' samples. The genes are TRBV7-9 and TRBJ1-1; TCRdb proposes TRBD1, but this gene call is untestable without DNA. The sequencing input was naive CXCR3+ CD8+ T cells from blood. Subset indicated: CD45RO-CCR7+CD27+CD95- naive CD8+ T cells expressing CXCR3 (TNR3+). CDR3 loop: CASSPLETGHIEAFF.